This T cell receptor beta chain was profiled in a study of response to subunit inactivated influenza vaccine listed by TCRdb under 2018. About the investigation overall: Deep quantitative T cell receptor repertoire profiling was used in the study to track responses to a trivalent subunit inactivated influenza vaccine. What the work shows at the level of the full study, not this receptor alone: The authors suggested that each seasonal influenza vaccination may recruit only a limited number of new T cells.

From the cysteine up to the phenylalanine, the CDR3 has a length of 14 residues. Just the 42-base CDR3 DNA is kept, in frame starting at base 1. Reading the germline V gene gives CDR1 SGHVS and CDR2 FQNEAQ. Relative to germline, V is 10 bases shorter and J is 6 bases shorter, with 20 bases between their ends. Libraries were built with RT-PCR. Sequencing instrument: Illumina HiSeq 2500. TCRdb handled the public reads itself, with Q25 trimming in fastp and clone calling in MiXCR, and kept productive beta chains. Rows matching on CDR3 protein sequence are summarized as one entry with the most common DNA and genes. This sample lists roughly 170,000 distinct CDR3 sequences; nearly 9.5% were detected once. About a tenth of the sample comes from the top ten. This clonotype turned up a few times. Its antigen is currently not known. Base quality data are lacking; no much larger clone is found one base away.

Recombination linked TRBV7-8 to TRBJ2-3; the D region possibly corresponds to TRBD2 (5 bases align). This specimen was non-naive T cells sorted from PBMCs, taken on the day of vaccination. Per the publication, the cell subset or site label means: memory T cell fraction. The source is a man aged 50 to 59 who received an inactivated influenza vaccine. Donor details come from another sample of the same person, matched by shared clones. The bases are TGTGCCACCACCTTAGCGTCCTTTGGGGATACGCAGTATTTT. This is translated as CATTLASFGDTQYF.